One and the same sample provided the 2 T cell receptor beta chains below, sequenced in a study of blood T cell repertoires in COVID-19 (dated by TCRdb to the early 2020s). Library preparation was by the immunoSEQ multiplex PCR assay. TCRdb mirrors the immuneACCESS table, restricted to in-frame sequences. Some clones are absent from its copies; in checked studies, under half trace to an unresolved V gene, and the reason for the others is unknown. Recorded for this sample are fewer than 350,000 clones; around 89% of them occurred a single time. In total, the top ten clones hold approximately 4.2% of the sample. The sequenced sample was peripheral blood. These receptors originate from a man aged 40-49 years with acute or convalescent COVID-19.

The chain combines TRBV13 with TRBJ2-1; 8 nucleotides match TRBD1. The CDR3 loop spans 16 amino acids. The trim removed 7 bases at V and 0 bases at J, leaving 8 bases unmatched. Germline V gene data show CDR1 as PRHDT and CDR2 as FYEKMQ (reference sequence). CDR3 bases: TGTGCCAGCACCTTGACAGGGGCAAGCTCCTACAATGAGCAGTTCTTC. Its protein product is CASTLTGASSYNEQFF. The full variable domain, in which reference TRBV13 and TRBJ2-1 provide the parts outside the CDR3, is AAGVIQSPRHLIKEKRETATLKCYPIPRHDTVYWYQQGPGQDPQFLISFYEKMQSDKGSIPDRFSAQQFSDYHSELNMSSLELGDSALYFCASTLTGASSYNEQFFGPGTRLTVL.

This CDR3 is CASSQTASNQPQHF. The CDR3 DNA reads TGTGCCAGCAGCCAGACAGCTAGCAATCAGCCCCAGCATTTT. J is TRBJ1-5 and V is TRBV3-1 (or the pseudogene TRBV3-2); a weak D match, TRBD1 (5 bases). V gave up 3 bases and J gave up 0 bases, with 6 bases separating them. The CDR3 is 14 amino acids. Germline V gene sequence: CDR1 LGHDT, CDR2 YNNKEL (reference sequence).